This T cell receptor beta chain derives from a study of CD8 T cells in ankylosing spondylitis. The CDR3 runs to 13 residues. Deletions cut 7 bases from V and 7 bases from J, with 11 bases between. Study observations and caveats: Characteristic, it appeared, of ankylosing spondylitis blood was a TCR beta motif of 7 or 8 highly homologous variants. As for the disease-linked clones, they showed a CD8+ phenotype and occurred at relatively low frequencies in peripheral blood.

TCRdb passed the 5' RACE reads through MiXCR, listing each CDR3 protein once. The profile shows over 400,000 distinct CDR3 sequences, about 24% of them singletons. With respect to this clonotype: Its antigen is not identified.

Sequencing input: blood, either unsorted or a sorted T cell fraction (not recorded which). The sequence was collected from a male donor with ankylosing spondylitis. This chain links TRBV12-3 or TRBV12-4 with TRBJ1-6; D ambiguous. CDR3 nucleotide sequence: TGTGCCAGCACCACCAAAAGAAATTCACCCCTCCACTTT. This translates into CASTTKRNSPLHF.